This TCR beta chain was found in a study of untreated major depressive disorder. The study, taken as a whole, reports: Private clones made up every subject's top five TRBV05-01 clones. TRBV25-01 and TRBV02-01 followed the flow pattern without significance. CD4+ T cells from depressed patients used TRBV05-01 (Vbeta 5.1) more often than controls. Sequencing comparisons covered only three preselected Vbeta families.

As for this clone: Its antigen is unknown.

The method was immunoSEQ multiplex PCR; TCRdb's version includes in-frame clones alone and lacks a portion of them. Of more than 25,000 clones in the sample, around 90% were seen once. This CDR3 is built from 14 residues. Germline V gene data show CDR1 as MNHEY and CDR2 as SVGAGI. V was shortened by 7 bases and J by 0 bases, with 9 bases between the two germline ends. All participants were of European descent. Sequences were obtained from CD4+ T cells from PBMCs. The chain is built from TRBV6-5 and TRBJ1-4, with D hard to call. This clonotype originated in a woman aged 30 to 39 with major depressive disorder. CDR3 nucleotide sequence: TGTGCCAGCACCGAGGTTGCAACTAATGAAAAACTGTTTTTT. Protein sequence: CASTEVATNEKLFF.